This T cell receptor beta chain was found in a study of regulatory T cells in long-lasting Graves disease (TCRdb year 2021). Turning to the overall study: Antithyroid drugs had been taken for less than 3 months by newly diagnosed Graves' disease patients. Persistent Graves' disease patients were compared with newly diagnosed Graves' disease patients by peripheral blood TCR sequencing and RNA sequencing. TCR sequencing covered 13 persistent and approximately 20 newly diagnosed Graves' disease patients, 33 samples in total. The study was registered as a clinical trial and conducted in China. Overall results and qualifications from the work: The small sample size was acknowledged by the authors as a limitation that may reduce accuracy. Persistent patients shared more public clonotypes among themselves (around 3,000) than newly diagnosed patients did (about 970). Lower TCR Shannon entropy and fewer highly expanded clones were observed in persistent Graves' disease patients than in newly diagnosed patients, which suggested clonal expansion. Only the TCR beta chain was sequenced and analyzed. Because the primary lesion, thyroid tissue, could not be accessed, the study looked at peripheral blood alone. Persistent disease showed preferential use of TRBV28, TRBJ1-2 and TRBJ2-5, whereas newly diagnosed disease favored TRBV20-1 and TRBJ2-1.

Library prep was done by multiplex PCR. The data were produced on an Illumina HiSeq 4000. CDR3 regions were amplified by Arm-PCR with iRepertoire HTBI primers to construct TCR beta libraries. Before sequencing, the PCR products underwent gel purification. In the original analysis: Gene usage analysis of CDR3 amino acid clonotypes relied on the roughly 60 TRBV and 14 TRBJ segments identified across samples. COPE and FqMerger were used to merge the filtered high-quality paired reads into contigs. BLAST was used to align contigs to IMGT TRBV, TRBD and TRBJ reference genes, and CDR3 was defined according to IMGT. Highly expanded clones were defined as clonotypes with a frequency above 0.1%. Shannon entropy was used to measure repertoire diversity, and the Gini coefficient was used to measure V-J evenness. A clonotype was considered public if more than one individual shared it. In-frame beta chains were kept once TCRdb had trimmed the public reads at Q25 with fastp and called clones with MiXCR. Each entry merges the rows of one CDR3 protein and shows their most common DNA and genes. In this record, the V and J calls reflect TCRdb's handling and not the investigators' own analysis. The sample records over 400,000 distinct CDR3 sequences, about 15% of which are singletons. The top ten hold more than 15% of the sample.

A note on this clonotype: The antigen this receptor binds is unknown. Base qualities are missing; no much larger clone stands one base away.

Per the publication, the time point label means: newly diagnosed GD, antithyroid drugs for less than 3 months. For both TCR sequencing and RNA sequencing, RNA was extracted from PBMCs in TRIzol. The diagnosis of Graves' disease was made according to American Thyroid Association guidelines. Patients for the study were recruited at an endocrinology department in Xi'an, China. Each patient gave approximately 10 milliliters of peripheral blood, collected in an EDTA anticoagulant tube. Ficoll Paque Plus density gradient separation was used to isolate PBMCs, and no further T cell sorting was done. An Agilent 2100 Bioanalyzer and agarose gel were used to check RNA quality, while a NanoDrop 2000 measured RNA concentration. From the cysteine through the phenylalanine, the CDR3 covers 15 amino acids. The entry retains the CDR3 DNA only, 45 bases that are in frame from base 1. Taken from the germline V gene, the CDR1 and CDR2 loops are MRHNA and SNTAGT. V gives up 5 bases and J gives up 2 bases, and the segment between their germline ends measures 14 bases.

These records were also assigned to another study, of T cells in Graves' hyperthyroidism and ophthalmopathy. The second study, in turn, reports: Graves' hyperthyroidism was defined as stable when no progression to ophthalmopathy occurred over 18 months of follow-up. Hyperthyroidism patients were newly diagnosed, had a disease duration of under 2 months, and were aged 18 to 65 years. The study excluded patients with uncontrolled infections, other autoimmune diseases, pregnancy or lactation. Diagnoses were based on clinical symptoms, serum thyroxine and TRAb, thyroid ultrasound and orbital computed tomography. The TCR CDR3 was subjected to a first round of RT-PCR using the HTBI primer set and the Qiagen OneStep RT-PCR kit. Most expanded thyroid clonotypes (frequency above 0.001) were also detected in blood, suggesting blood repertoires may reflect thyroid immune responses. A 13 V-J signature model separated ophthalmopathy from stable hyperthyroidism, with around 88% sensitivity and 81% to 83% specificity in cross-validation and 80%/75% in testing. In validation, progression to ophthalmopathy was predicted by the model with 70% to 71% sensitivity and 72.22% specificity, a median of approximately 6.5 months before onset. TCR V-J signatures able to tell the groups apart were searched for in a discovery cohort of more than 90 patients, of whom more than 40 had Graves' ophthalmopathy and around 56 had stable Graves' hyperthyroidism. Whether ophthalmopathy could be predicted prospectively was tested in an independent validation cohort made up of under 20 hyperthyroidism patients plus 17 patients who later progressed to ophthalmopathy. For training and testing, the 80 to 100 patients in the discovery cohort were randomly divided in a 7:3 ratio. In roughly six Graves' hyperthyroidism patients, the study also compared T-cell repertoires from thyroid tissue with T-cell repertoires from blood. Once sampling was done, hyperthyroidism patients were given methimazole at a starting dose of 30 mg daily, whereas ophthalmopathy patients were given high-dose intravenous methylprednisolone. A second multiplex PCR round built the libraries, followed by size selection and purification. Sequencing of the libraries was done on an Illumina HiSeq2000 using paired-end 100 bp reads. SOAPnuke was used to process the raw data, removing reads that contained adapters or uncalled bases, had a mean Phred below 15, or lacked an exact match to the constant primer or identifier. COPE v1.2.5 was used to merge high-quality paired reads, and clonotypes were defined as unique nucleotide sequences. MiTCR v1.1 was used to align the clonotypes against IMGT TRBV, TRBD and TRBJ reference segments. The analysis included only V-J combinations with a frequency above 0.0001, which together covered around 99% of the repertoires. The TCS score was defined as the ratio of F50 (clonal expansion) to E x V (chaos), calculated using BLOSUM62-based TCRdist between CDR3 peptides within each V-J. Welch's t-statistics and random forest reduced around 520 V-J features to roughly 13, which were used in a naive Bayes classifier (R e1071). No statistical method was used to set the sample size in advance, and investigators knew the group allocation. According to the paper, TCR Vbeta CDR3 sequencing was carried out on more than 120 peripheral blood samples, which came from fewer than 50 ophthalmopathy, about 75 hyperthyroidism and around 17 progressor patients.

The sample consisted of peripheral blood mononuclear cells (PBMCs), taken at new diagnosis, from a patient treated with antithyroid drugs. The chain is encoded by TRBV6-4 joined to TRBJ2-3, and possibly TRBD1, on 5 matching bases. This sequence originates from a woman aged 45 to 65 with Graves disease. Donor details come from another sample of the same person, matched by shared clones. The nucleotides are TGTGCCAGCAGTATAGGGGAATCGCCCACAGATACGCAGTATTTT. Its protein reads: CASSIGESPTDTQYF.